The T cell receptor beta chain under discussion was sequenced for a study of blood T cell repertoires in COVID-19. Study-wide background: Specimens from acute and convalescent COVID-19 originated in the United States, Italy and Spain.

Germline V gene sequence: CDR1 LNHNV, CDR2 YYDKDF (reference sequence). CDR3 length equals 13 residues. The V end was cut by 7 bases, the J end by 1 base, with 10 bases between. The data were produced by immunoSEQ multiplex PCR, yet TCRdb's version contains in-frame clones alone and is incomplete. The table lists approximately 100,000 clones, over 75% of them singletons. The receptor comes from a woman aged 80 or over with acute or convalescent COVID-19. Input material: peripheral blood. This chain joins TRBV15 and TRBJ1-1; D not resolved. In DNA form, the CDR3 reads TGTGCCACCATTCAGGCGTCGAACACTGAAGCTTTCTTT. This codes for CATIQASNTEAFF.